This is a list of T cell receptor beta chains from one sample in a study of cytomegalovirus exposure and HLA in healthy donors. This table comes from immunoSEQ multiplex PCR, and its TCRdb copy is limited to in-frame clones, with some not included. Among 100,000 to 150,000 clones listed, 78% were seen once. The sequenced sample consisted of PBMCs. Source of these receptors: a female donor in good health and CMV-seronegative. Both conserved end residues are part of each CDR3. Fields, in order: clone size, V gene, J gene, CDR3 length, D gene, CDR3 protein, CDR3 DNA. D genes are given only for firm matches. Clone size appears in some rows only: once, few, many, or a class for an expanded clone.

clone size: -; V gene: TRBV11-3; J gene: TRBJ2-7; CDR3 length: 13; D gene: TRBD2; CDR3 protein: CASSLTGLARQYF; CDR3 DNA: TGTGCCAGCAGCTTAACGGGACTAGCAAGGCAGTACTTC
clone size: few; V gene: TRBV4-1; J gene: TRBJ1-1; CDR3 length: 15; D gene: TRBD1; CDR3 protein: CASSPSGTENTEAFF; CDR3 DNA: TGCGCCAGCAGCCCCTCCGGGACAGAGAACACTGAAGCTTTCTTT
clone size: -; V gene: TRBV27; J gene: TRBJ2-1; CDR3 length: 12; D gene: -; CDR3 protein: CASSPSFNEQFF; CDR3 DNA: TGTGCCAGCAGTCCCTCTTTCAATGAGCAGTTCTTC
clone size: -; V gene: TRBV4-2; J gene: TRBJ2-6; CDR3 length: 15; D gene: TRBD1; CDR3 protein: CASSQRGPGANVLTF; CDR3 DNA: TGTGCCAGCAGCCAAAGGGGGCCTGGGGCCAACGTCCTGACTTTC
clone size: -; V gene: TRBV6-4; J gene: TRBJ2-7; CDR3 length: 16; D gene: -; CDR3 protein: CASSHLLFSTIYEQYF; CDR3 DNA: TGTGCCAGCAGTCATCTGCTATTTTCGACTATCTACGAGCAGTACTTC
clone size: once; V gene: TRBV5-8; J gene: TRBJ1-2; CDR3 length: 14; D gene: -; CDR3 protein: CASSLSDWVDFYTF; CDR3 DNA: TGTGCCAGCAGCTTGTCGGACTGGGTCGACTTCTACACCTTC
clone size: -; V gene: TRBV6-6; J gene: TRBJ1-2; CDR3 length: 13; D gene: -; CDR3 protein: CASRYAAYYGYTF; CDR3 DNA: TGTGCCAGCAGGTATGCGGCATACTATGGCTACACCTTC
clone size: -; V gene: TRBV19; J gene: TRBJ2-7; CDR3 length: 14; D gene: TRBD2; CDR3 protein: CASSPSGVIYEQYF; CDR3 DNA: TGTGCCAGTAGTCCTAGCGGGGTTATCTACGAGCAGTACTTC
clone size: -; V gene: TRBV7-2; J gene: TRBJ2-5; CDR3 length: 16; D gene: TRBD2; CDR3 protein: CASSLAWLAGEETQYF; CDR3 DNA: TGTGCCAGCAGCTTAGCGTGGCTAGCGGGAGAGGAGACCCAGTACTTC
clone size: -; V gene: TRBV28; J gene: TRBJ2-7; CDR3 length: 15; D gene: TRBD1; CDR3 protein: CASSWTGYGSYEQYF; CDR3 DNA: TGTGCCAGCAGCTGGACAGGGTACGGTTCCTACGAGCAGTACTTC
clone size: -; V gene: TRBV7-3; J gene: TRBJ2-1; CDR3 length: 17; D gene: -; CDR3 protein: CASRRKVAGYSYNEQFF; CDR3 DNA: TGTGCCAGCAGACGAAAGGTGGCGGGGTACTCCTACAATGAGCAGTTCTTC